Presented here are 25 T cell receptor beta chains from one specimen sequenced in a study of cytomegalovirus exposure and HLA in healthy donors. The PCR ran on 60 Vbeta and 13 Jbeta primers. The protocol was immunoSEQ multiplex PCR, while the TCRdb copy is restricted to in-frame clones and leaves out a portion. The table includes over 100,000 clones, about 74% detected once. The sample consisted of PBMCs. The receptors stem from a man younger than 40 in good health and CMV-seropositive.

The chain has TRBV7-9 and TRBJ1-3, with TRBD1 matching 8 bases. The V gene end was trimmed by 5 bases and the J gene end by 4 bases; junction bases not matched to a gene: 13. Germline loops: CDR1 SEHNR, CDR2 FQNEAQ (reference sequence). This CDR3 region has 17 residues. CDR3 amino acids: CASSLRVQGAAGNTIYF. Here the CDR3 DNA reads TGTGCCAGCAGCCTTAGGGTGCAGGGGGCCGCCGGAAACACCATATATTTT.

This clone occurred a few times. The chain uses TRBV28 and TRBJ2-3; the match to TRBD2 covers 7 bases. Trimming at V came to 3 bases and at J to 6 bases, leaving 9 bases not matched to a gene. The CDR3 loop spans 15 amino acids. The germline V gene has CDR1 MDHEN and CDR2 SYDVKM. For the CDR3, the DNA is TGTGCCAGCAGTTTGGGTGGGGGGGTGTTGGATACGCAGTATTTT. This translates into CASSLGGGVLDTQYF.

The chain links TRBV6-1 to TRBJ2-2; 7 positions match TRBD2. In germline, CDR1 is MNHNS, CDR2 SASEGT. The CDR3 totals 14 residues. J lost 6 bases, V lost 2 bases, and 3 bases had no gene match. The CDR3 sequence is CASSERGESGELFF. In nucleotides, the CDR3 is TGTGCCAGCAGTGAACGGGGGGAATCCGGGGAGCTGTTTTTT.

V is TRBV6-5 and J is TRBJ1-2; 8 bases are shared with TRBD1. V shed 0 bases and J 0 bases; nucleotides not matched to a gene: 3. The CDR3 is made up of 16 amino acids. Germline values: CDR1 MNHEY, CDR2 SVGAGI. The CDR3: CASSYSTGETNYGYTF. The CDR3 DNA reads TGTGCCAGCAGTTACTCGACAGGGGAAACTAACTATGGCTACACCTTC.

Turning to this clone: The junction shows a germline mismatch at one end, possibly a read error. V usage is TRBV7-9 and J usage is TRBJ2-3; 10 nucleotides align to TRBD2. The CDR3 loop spans 15 amino acids. CDR1 and CDR2 from the germline V gene are SEHNR and FQNEAQ (reference sequence). Here the CDR3 reads CSSTDGAGGTDTQYF. CDR3 in DNA: TGTTCCAGCACCGACGGAGCGGGGGGGACAGATACGCAGTATTTT.

The chain uses TRBV14 and TRBJ2-7; no reliable D call. The CDR3 sequence is 13 residues long. Trimming cost V 2 bases and J 0 bases, with 5 bases left between them. Germline lookup yields CDR1 SGHDN and CDR2 FVKESK. Written as DNA, the CDR3 is TGTGCCAGCAGCCAATCCGGCTCCTACGAGCAGTACTTC. Its protein is CASSQSGSYEQYF.

The V and J genes are TRBV30 and TRBJ2-7; 7 bases agree with TRBD2. Germline lookup yields CDR1 GTSNPN and CDR2 SVGIG (reference sequence). The CDR3 sequence is 13 residues long. With 5 bases clipped from V and 6 bases from J, the junction kept 10 bases outside the gene matches. CDR3 nucleotides: TGTGCCTGGGGGGGGGAGTCCCCCTCCGAGCAGTACTTC. As protein: CAWGGESPSEQYF. Using reference TRBV30 and TRBJ2-7 for the parts outside the CDR3, the full variable domain is SQTIHQWPATLVQPVGSPLSLECTVEGTSNPNLYWYRQAAGRGLQLLFYSVGIGQISSEVPQNLSASRPQDRQFILSSKKLLLSDSGFYLCAWGGESPSEQYFGPGTRLTVT.

The rearrangement uses TRBV28 and TRBJ2-7; TRBD2 might be the D (5 bases). V was pared by 8 bases and J by 3 bases, with 11 bases between. In germline, CDR1 is MDHEN, CDR2 SYDVKM. The CDR3 spans 12 residues. The CDR3 loop reads CASGPSNYEQYF. DNA for the CDR3: TGTGCCAGCGGTCCTAGCAACTACGAGCAGTACTTC.

The chain links TRBV28 to TRBJ1-1; 9 nucleotides match TRBD1. The germline V gene encodes CDR1 MDHEN and CDR2 SYDVKM. The J segment lost 7 bases and the V segment lost 5 bases, leaving 14 bases of the junction unmatched. CDR3 length equals 16 residues. The CDR3 bases are TGTGCCAGCAGTATCGAACAGGGGGCTGAGTACGATGAAGCTTTCTTT. As protein: CASSIEQGAEYDEAFF.

The chain combines TRBV19 with TRBJ1-1; D not certain. V lost 4 bases and J lost 2, with 8 bases in between. The CDR3 covers 13 residues. The germline CDR1 and CDR2 sequences are LNHDA and SQIVND (reference sequence). The CDR3 here is CASSTAPNTEAFF. The DNA for the CDR3 is TGTGCCAGTAGTACTGCGCCCAACACTGAAGCTTTCTTT.

On this clone: This specimen includes other DNA sequences encoding the same CDR3. The chain carries TRBV9 and TRBJ1-1, with TRBD1 matching over 8 bases. This CDR3 is built from 14 residues. Unmatched junction bases numbered 3, after V lost 3 bases and J lost 2 bases. In germline, CDR1 is SGDLS, CDR2 YYNGEE. Written as DNA, the CDR3 is TGTGCCAGCAGCGAAGGACAGGGAAACACTGAAGCTTTCTTT. Its translation: CASSEGQGNTEAFF.

The chain recombines TRBV30 with TRBJ1-1; maybe TRBD1 (5 bases). Germline V gene sequence: CDR1 GTSNPN, CDR2 SVGIG (reference sequence). The V and J ends lost 0 bases and 3 bases respectively, with 8 bases between them. The CDR3 is 13 residues long. This chain's CDR3 is CAWSVRGDTEAFF. The CDR3 bases are TGTGCCTGGAGTGTACGGGGGGACACTGAAGCTTTCTTT.

On this clone itself: Its ends do not fully match the called genes, so a read error is possible. The chain couples TRBV7-2 to TRBJ1-2; maybe TRBD1 (5 bases). The CDR3 has 16 amino acids. The germline V gene encodes CDR1 SGHTA and CDR2 FQGNSA. CDR3 region: CASTEGVSRDYYGYPF. The CDR3 DNA reads TGTGCCAGCACCGAAGGGGTGAGCAGGGACTACTATGGCTACCCCTTC. Together with reference TRBV7-2 and TRBJ1-2, the CDR3 gives the full variable domain: GAGVSQSPSNKVTEKGKDVELRCDPISGHTALYWYRQSLGQGLEFLIYFQGNSAPDKSGLPSDRFSAERTGGSVSTLTIQRTQQEDSAVYLCASTEGVSRDYYGYPFGSGTRLTVV.

V and J are TRBV10-3 and TRBJ2-5; 10 bases agree with TRBD1. V trimming: 10 bases; J trimming: 3 bases; junction bases outside the gene matches: 11. Per germline, CDR1 ENHRY and CDR2 SYGVKD. This CDR3 has 15 residues. CDR3 protein: CATSPGQGWEETQYF. Here the CDR3 DNA reads TGTGCCACAAGCCCGGGACAGGGGTGGGAAGAGACCCAGTACTTC.

The rearrangement uses TRBV6-4 and TRBJ2-7, with D maybe TRBD1 (5 bases). This CDR3 has 15 residues. Trimming removed 5 bases from V and 6 bases from J, with 20 bases in between. Germline assignment: CDR1 MRHNA and CDR2 SNTAGT. The CDR3 coding sequence is TGTGCCAGCAGTTCCCAGGGCGGCGGTGTGGGCGAGCAGTACTTC. The encoded protein is CASSSQGGGVGEQYF.

V is TRBV28 and J is TRBJ2-1, with unresolved D. Trimming took 5 bases from V and 8 from J, leaving 10 bases between them. The CDR3 is 12 residues long. The germline V gene has CDR1 MDHEN and CDR2 SYDVKM. DNA of the CDR3: TGTGCCAGCAGTCCTTCCGTCTATGAGCAGTTCTTC. Translated: CASSPSVYEQFF.

This clone was recorded once. The chain has TRBV9 and TRBJ1-1; D not resolved. The CDR3 contains 14 residues. V was shortened by 0 bases and J by 0 bases, with 6 bases between the two germline ends. Germline CDR1 SGDLS, CDR2 YYNGEE. The CDR3 sequence: CASSVEAMNTEAFF. As DNA, the CDR3 is TGTGCCAGCAGCGTAGAAGCCATGAACACTGAAGCTTTCTTT. Using reference TRBV9 and TRBJ1-1 for the parts outside the CDR3, the full variable domain is DSGVTQTPKHLITATGQRVTLRCSPRSGDLSVYWYQQSLDQGLQFLIQYYNGEERAKGNILERFSAQQFPDLHSELNLSSLELGDSALYFCASSVEAMNTEAFFGQGTRLTVV.

Only a few counts were recorded for this clone. The V and J genes are TRBV28 and TRBJ2-2; 7 bases map to TRBD2. This CDR3 comprises 16 residues. The junction had 7 bases not matched to a gene; V was cut back by 1 base and J by 5 bases. The germline V gene encodes CDR1 MDHEN and CDR2 SYDVKM. The CDR3 is CASSLLGREGTGELFF. As DNA, the CDR3 is TGTGCCAGCAGTTTATTGGGCAGGGAGGGGACCGGGGAGCTGTTTTTT.

V usage is TRBV27 and J usage is TRBJ1-5, with D maybe TRBD1 (5 bases). V lost 7 bases, J lost 6 bases, and 10 bases lay in between. The CDR3 length is 12 residues. Germline CDR1 reads MNHEY; CDR2 reads SMNVEV (reference sequence). The CDR3 DNA reads TGTGCCAGCATGGAGGGGAGTCAGCCCCAGCATTTT. This gives the protein CASMEGSQPQHF.

J is TRBJ2-1 and V is TRBV5-1, with 10 bases matching TRBD1. Germline CDR1 is SGHRS and CDR2 is YFSETQ. This CDR3 has 15 amino acids. Unmatched junction bases numbered 5, after V lost 2 bases and J lost 6 bases. CDR3: CASSLDRGPGNEQFF. The DNA for the CDR3 is TGCGCCAGCAGCTTAGACAGGGGGCCGGGCAATGAGCAGTTCTTC.

The chain combines TRBV13 with TRBJ1-2, with 7 bases that match TRBD1. Per germline, CDR1 PRHDT and CDR2 FYEKMQ (reference sequence). The CDR3 is 14 residues long. Trimming cost V 5 bases and J 4 bases; bases outside gene matches: 7. For the CDR3, the DNA is TGTGCCAGCAGCCCCGACAGGGCGAGCTATGGCTACACCTTC. Its protein product is CASSPDRASYGYTF.

The table lists this clone with a count of one. The chain employs TRBV14 and TRBJ2-7, with D perhaps TRBD1 (6 bases). V was trimmed by 1 base and J by 6 bases, leaving 7 bases between them. Germline loops: CDR1 SGHDN, CDR2 FVKESK. The CDR3 spans 12 residues. CDR3: CASSQVGAEQYF. As DNA, the CDR3 is TGTGCCAGCAGCCAAGTGGGGGCCGAGCAGTACTTC.

The V and J genes are TRBV9 and TRBJ2-2; weak D call: TRBD1 (6 bases). This CDR3 is 14 amino acids long. Looked up from germline, CDR1 is SGDLS and CDR2 is YYNGEE. Trimming took off 4 bases at V and 7 bases at J, with 14 bases between the two ends. The CDR3 region has the DNA TGTGCCAGCAGCCCCGACAGGCGAGGCGGGGAGCTGTTTTTT. Translated, it gives CASSPDRRGGELFF. Supplemented by reference TRBV9 and TRBJ2-2, the full variable domain reads DSGVTQTPKHLITATGQRVTLRCSPRSGDLSVYWYQQSLDQGLQFLIQYYNGEERAKGNILERFSAQQFPDLHSELNLSSLELGDSALYFCASSPDRRGGELFFGEGSRLTVL.

Comments on this clone: Relative to the germline gene, one junction end is altered; a read error may explain this. This chain connects TRBV30 to TRBJ2-3; 9 bases line up with TRBD2. This CDR3 region has 13 residues. The germline gives CDR1 GTSNPN, CDR2 SVGIG (reference sequence). The CDR3 spells CAREGASTDTQYF. The CDR3 region has the DNA TGCGCGCGGGAGGGAGCTAGCACAGATACGCAGTATTTT.

This chain links TRBV5-4 with TRBJ1-1; D is undetermined. The V end was cut by 2 bases, the J end by 3 bases, with 8 bases between. The CDR3 loop spans 13 amino acids. Germline CDR1 reads SGHNT; CDR2 reads YYREEE (reference sequence). CDR3 sequence reads: CASSFPGDTEAFF. The CDR3 coding sequence is TGTGCCAGCAGCTTCCCCGGGGACACTGAAGCTTTCTTT.